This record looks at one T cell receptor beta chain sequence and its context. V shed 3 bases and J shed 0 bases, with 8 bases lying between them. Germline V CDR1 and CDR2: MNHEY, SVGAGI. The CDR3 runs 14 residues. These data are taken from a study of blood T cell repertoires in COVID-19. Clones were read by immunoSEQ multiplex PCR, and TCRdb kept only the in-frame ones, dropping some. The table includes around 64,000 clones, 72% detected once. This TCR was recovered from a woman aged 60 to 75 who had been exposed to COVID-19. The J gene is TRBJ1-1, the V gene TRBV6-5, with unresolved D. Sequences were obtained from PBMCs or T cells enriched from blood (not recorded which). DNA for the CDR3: TGTGCCAGCAGTTATGACTCAGTGAACACTGAAGCTTTCTTT. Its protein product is CASSYDSVNTEAFF.